The 21 T cell receptor beta chains reported below all come from one sample, sequenced in a study of blood T cell repertoires in COVID-19. Profiling relied on immunoSEQ multiplex PCR, and the TCRdb table lists in-frame clones only, not all of them. Found here are around 230,000 clones, around 82% of them singletons; the top ten hold 2% to 3%. Sequences were obtained from peripheral blood. The receptors were sampled from a middle-aged woman with active or convalescent COVID-19.

The rearrangement joins TRBV5-1 to TRBJ1-1; D is perhaps TRBD1 (6 bases). Between the trimmed V and J ends, which lost 4 bases and 1 base, there was a span of 14 bases. Germline CDR1 reads SGHRS; CDR2 reads YFSETQ. The CDR3 covers 15 residues. The CDR3, as DNA: TGCGCCAGCAGCCCAGGTTGGGACACGAACACTGAAGCTTTCTTT. This gives the protein CASSPGWDTNTEAFF.

CDR3 in DNA: TGTGCCAGCAGACAGGAAGATAGCATTCAGTACTTC. The encoded protein is CASRQEDSIQYF. V gene TRBV7-2 combines with J gene TRBJ2-4; TRBD1 is a possible D gene (5 bases). This CDR3 spans 12 amino acids. Trimming took off 6 bases at V and 9 bases at J, with 12 bases between the two ends. Looked up from germline, CDR1 is SGHTA and CDR2 is FQGNSA.

V and J are TRBV28 and TRBJ2-7; D might be TRBD1 (6 bases). This CDR3 spans 14 amino acids. Trimming cost V 6 bases and J 3 bases, with 15 bases left between them. Germline CDR1 is MDHEN and CDR2 is SYDVKM. The CDR3 loop reads CASRGVEGGYEQYF. The CDR3 DNA sequence: TGTGCCAGCAGGGGGGTGGAAGGGGGCTACGAGCAGTACTTC. The variable domain in full, with the rest retrieved from reference TRBV28 and TRBJ2-7, is DVKVTQSSRYLVKRTGEKVFLECVQDMDHENMFWYRQDPGLGLRLIYFSYDVKMKEKGDIPEGYSVSREKKERFSLILESASTNQTSMYLCASRGVEGGYEQYFGPGTRLTVT.

This chain uses TRBV18 with TRBJ1-2; 8 bases match TRBD1. The CDR3 loop spans 15 amino acids. Germline V gene data show CDR1 as KGHSH and CDR2 as LQKENI. With V trimmed by 3 bases and J by 2 bases, 5 bases remained unmatched. The CDR3 nucleotides read TGTGCCAGCTCACCGGGGACAGGAAAGAACTATGGCTACACCTTC. Its translation is CASSPGTGKNYGYTF.

The chain recombines TRBV5-1 with TRBJ1-1; a possible D gene is TRBD1 (5 bases). This CDR3 is built from 13 residues. Germline CDR1 and CDR2: SGHRS and YFSETQ. V was cut by 4 bases and J by 7 bases, with 14 bases left in between. The DNA of the CDR3 is TGCGCCAGCAGCCCGGACACACCAGTTGAAGCTTTCTTT. Encoded protein: CASSPDTPVEAFF.

V and J are TRBV7-8 and TRBJ2-1; 12 positions agree with TRBD2. This CDR3 is built from 16 residues. V gave up 4 bases and J gave up 7 bases; unmatched junction bases: 8. CDR1 SGHVS and CDR2 FQNEAQ come from the germline V gene. DNA for the CDR3: TGTGCCAGCAGCTCCCTCCGGACTAGCGGGAAAAATGAGCAGTTCTTC. It codes for CASSSLRTSGKNEQFF.

V and J are TRBV11-3 and TRBJ2-3; TRBD2 matches 14 bases. J gave up 1 base and V 6 bases, and 12 bases lay outside the gene matches. CDR1 is SGHNT and CDR2 is YENEEA in the germline V gene. The CDR3 runs to 19 residues. CDR3 residues: CASSSRLAGGKSGTDTQYF. The DNA for the CDR3 is TGTGCCAGCAGTTCCCGACTAGCGGGAGGGAAGAGCGGCACAGATACGCAGTATTTT.

The V call is TRBV3-1 (or the pseudogene TRBV3-2), the J call TRBJ2-2; 8 bases fit TRBD1. Germline V gene sequence: CDR1 LGHDT, CDR2 YNNKEL (reference sequence). V trimming: 5 bases; J trimming: 6 bases; junction bases outside the gene matches: 11. The CDR3 is 16 amino acids. Written as DNA, the CDR3 is TGTGCCAGCAGCACCCACCGGACAGGGAGCGCCGGGGAGCTGTTTTTT. It encodes CASSTHRTGSAGELFF.

The rearrangement joins TRBV3-1 (or the pseudogene TRBV3-2) to TRBJ2-7, with D possibly TRBD2 on 6 matching bases. The CDR3 length is 13 residues. V was clipped by 4 bases and J by 0 bases, with 7 bases between them. Germline values: CDR1 LGHDT, CDR2 YNNKEL (reference sequence). The CDR3, as DNA: TGTGCCAGCAGCCGCGGGACCTCCTACGAGCAGTACTTC. It translates to CASSRGTSYEQYF.

Regarding this clone: The identical CDR3 is also encoded by other nucleotide sequences in the sample. V gene TRBV3-1 (or the pseudogene TRBV3-2) combines with J gene TRBJ1-5; 7 bases map to TRBD1. J gave up 7 bases and V 1 base, and 4 bases lay outside the gene matches. Germline loops: CDR1 LGHDT, CDR2 YNNKEL (reference sequence). This CDR3 region has 14 residues. CDR3 nucleotide sequence: TGTGCCAGCAGCCAAGGACAGGGTGGGCAGCCCCAGCATTTT. The encoded protein is CASSQGQGGQPQHF.

This rearrangement joins TRBV6-5 to TRBJ1-2; no clear D. Trimming took off 6 bases at V and 1 base at J, with 6 bases between the two ends. The CDR3 consists of 12 residues. The germline CDR1 and CDR2 sequences are MNHEY and SVGAGI. The CDR3 sequence is CASRSLNYGYTF. The CDR3, as DNA: TGTGCCAGCAGGAGCCTTAACTATGGCTACACCTTC.

The chain employs TRBV7-9 and TRBJ1-1; 9 nucleotides line up with TRBD1. V lost 5 bases to trimming and J lost 9 bases; unmatched junction nucleotides: 10. Germline values: CDR1 SEHNR, CDR2 FQNEAQ (reference sequence). The CDR3 is 14 residues long. For the CDR3, the DNA is TGTGCCAGCAGCGTGAGCCGGGACAGGGATAAAGCTTTCTTT. This encodes CASSVSRDRDKAFF.

The chain couples TRBV9 to TRBJ1-1; D is unclear. V shed 0 bases and J shed 4 bases, with 13 bases lying between them. The CDR3 runs to 15 residues. CDR1 and CDR2 from the germline V gene are SGDLS and YYNGEE. The CDR3 bases are TGTGCCAGCAGCGTAGGGGAGGTTAAGAGCACTGAAGCTTTCTTT. This codes for CASSVGEVKSTEAFF.

The chain is built from TRBV2 and TRBJ2-3; TRBD1 agrees at 8 bases. This CDR3 is built from 14 residues. Losses at the gene ends were 5 bases for V and 1 base for J; bases not matched to a gene: 2. Germline values: CDR1 SNHLY, CDR2 FYNNEI. The CDR3 bases are TGTGCCAGCAGTTGGACAGGGCGCACAGATACGCAGTATTTT. This codes for CASSWTGRTDTQYF.

The J gene is TRBJ1-1, the V gene TRBV5-4; D is undetermined. Germline CDR1 and CDR2: SGHNT and YYREEE (reference sequence). Trimming took off 3 bases at V and 10 bases at J, with 13 bases between the two ends. The CDR3 is 12 amino acids. Written as DNA, the CDR3 is TGTGCCAGCAGCTCTGGGGAGAAAGGAGCTTTCTTT. It translates to CASSSGEKGAFF.

This clone appeared a few times. The chain employs TRBV9 and TRBJ1-2, with 8 bases that match TRBD1. The CDR3 length is 15 residues. Germline assignment: CDR1 SGDLS and CDR2 YYNGEE. V lost 0 bases and J lost 4; bases outside the gene matches: 5. CDR3 residues: CASSVGNTGGYGYTF. The CDR3 coding sequence is TGTGCCAGCAGCGTAGGAAATACAGGGGGCTATGGCTACACCTTC. Supplemented by reference TRBV9 and TRBJ1-2, the full variable domain reads DSGVTQTPKHLITATGQRVTLRCSPRSGDLSVYWYQQSLDQGLQFLIQYYNGEERAKGNILERFSAQQFPDLHSELNLSSLELGDSALYFCASSVGNTGGYGYTFGSGTRLTVV.

This rearrangement joins TRBV24-1 to TRBJ1-5, with 8 bases aligning to TRBD1. From germline, CDR1 is KGHDR and CDR2 SFDVKD. The CDR3 runs to 18 residues. V was pared by 3 bases and J by 2 bases, with 11 bases of the junction left unmatched. This CDR3 is CATSDPGGARLGNQPQHF. The CDR3 DNA follows: TGTGCCACCAGTGATCCAGGGGGCGCGAGGTTGGGCAATCAGCCCCAGCATTTT.

The chain is built from TRBV9 and TRBJ1-1, with unresolved D. V was cut by 4 bases and J by 0 bases, with 7 bases left in between. Per germline, CDR1 SGDLS and CDR2 YYNGEE. This CDR3 has 13 amino acids. The CDR3 loop is CASSPEMNTEAFF. CDR3 sequence (DNA): TGTGCCAGCAGCCCCGAGATGAACACTGAAGCTTTCTTT.

The chain recombines TRBV15 with TRBJ2-7, with 16 bases aligning to TRBD2. The V and J ends lost 5 bases and 4 bases, in that order; junction bases with no gene match: 11. The CDR3 is 18 amino acids. Germline values: CDR1 LNHNV, CDR2 YYDKDF (reference sequence). The DNA for the CDR3 is TGTGCCACCAGCGGCGGGACTAGCGGGGGGGCCACGCGTTACGAGCAGTACTTC. As protein: CATSGGTSGGATRYEQYF.

This rearrangement joins TRBV7-9 to TRBJ2-3; the match to TRBD1 covers 7 bases. Germline assignment: CDR1 SEHNR and CDR2 FQNEAQ (reference sequence). CDR3 length: 14 residues. V shed 5 bases, J shed 2 bases, and the junction held 4 bases outside the gene matches. CDR3 bases: TGTGCCAGCAGCACACAGGGGTTCACAGATACGCAGTATTTT. Encoded protein: CASSTQGFTDTQYF.

The rearrangement uses TRBV6-5 and TRBJ1-5, with D perhaps matching TRBD1 (5 bases). This CDR3 comprises 16 residues. Trimming shortened V by 2 bases and J by 5 bases, and 16 bases separated the two germline ends. Germline assignment: CDR1 MNHEY and CDR2 SVGAGI. In nucleotides, the CDR3 is TGTGCCAGCAGTTACCCCCAGGGAAGGAGGGATCAGCCCCAGCATTTT. Protein product: CASSYPQGRRDQPQHF.